These 20 T cell receptor beta chains came from one sample sequenced in a study of Ad26.COV2.S vaccination and SARS-CoV-2 variants. Profiling relied on immunoSEQ multiplex PCR, and the TCRdb table lists in-frame clones only, not all of them. The table lists some 240,000 clones, roughly 87% of them singletons. Indicated treatment: some 20 received Ad26.COV2.S at low or high dose, single or two shots; 5 received placebo; per-sample allocation not given. Day 63 following the first vaccine or placebo injection was when the samples were taken. Sequenced here: peripheral blood, sampled in a trial of Ad26.COV2.S vaccine versus placebo. The source of these receptors is a person between 18 and 65 years old who received the Ad26.COV2.S COVID-19 vaccine or a placebo.

This clone is medium-sized (0.01 to 0.1%) by share. The gene calls are TRBV4-3 and TRBJ2-3; D perhaps matches TRBD2 (7 bases). In germline, CDR1 is LGHNA, CDR2 YSLEER. The CDR3 has 16 residues. V was pared by 2 bases and J by 5 bases, with 17 bases between. Written as DNA, the CDR3 is TGCGCCAGCAGCCAAAATGGGGGGGCTTCTGGAGATACGCAGTATTTT. Amino acids: CASSQNGGASGDTQYF.

The chain recombines TRBV7-9 with TRBJ1-1, with 9 bases lining up with TRBD1. This CDR3 spans 17 amino acids. CDR1 and CDR2 from the germline V gene are SEHNR and FQNEAQ (reference sequence). V lost 5 bases to trimming and J lost 3 bases; unmatched junction nucleotides: 13. The CDR3, as DNA: TGTGCCAGCAGCCAGGGACAGGGAGCGGGGTACGACACTGAAGCTTTCTTT. Protein: CASSQGQGAGYDTEAFF.

The genes are TRBV7-2 and TRBJ1-6, with D uncertain. The CDR3 length is 17 residues. The ends were cut back, 3 bases at V and 8 bases at J, with 20 bases in the middle. CDR1 is SGHTA and CDR2 is FQGNSA in the germline V gene. The CDR3: CASSFRNPPFGDSPLHF. As DNA, the CDR3 is TGTGCCAGCAGCTTCCGCAACCCGCCTTTTGGGGATTCACCCCTCCACTTT.

The chain joins TRBV27 to TRBJ1-1; D is perhaps TRBD1 (5 bases). CDR3 length equals 14 residues. V lost 6 bases to trimming and J lost 1 base, with 12 bases between them. Germline CDR1 and CDR2: MNHEY and SMNVEV (reference sequence). This CDR3 reads CASRPDSQNTEAFF. CDR3 DNA sequence: TGTGCCAGCAGGCCAGACAGCCAGAACACTGAAGCTTTCTTT.

The chain couples TRBV27 to TRBJ1-2; 9 bases map to TRBD1. CDR1 MNHEY and CDR2 SMNVEV come from the germline V gene (reference sequence). V was clipped by 5 bases and J by 4 bases; unmatched bases: 5. The CDR3 length is 14 residues. The DNA for the CDR3 is TGTGCCAGCAGTACAGGGGGCGCGTTCTATGGCTACACCTTC. Its protein product is CASSTGGAFYGYTF.

V usage is TRBV6-1 and J usage is TRBJ1-5; D unresolved. Trimming pared 0 bases from V and 3 bases from J, leaving 18 bases between. The germline CDR1 and CDR2 sequences are MNHNS and SASEGT. The CDR3 covers 18 residues. CDR3 sequence reads: CASSEARRAPDLNQPQHF. The CDR3 DNA reads TGTGCCAGCAGTGAAGCCCGCCGGGCGCCGGATCTCAATCAGCCCCAGCATTTT.

With respect to this clone: This same CDR3 is encoded by further DNA sequences in the sample. This chain links TRBV7-9 with TRBJ2-3; D unclear. The CDR3 sequence is 13 residues long. V lost 0 bases to trimming and J lost 4 bases, with 5 bases between them. In germline, CDR1 is SEHNR, CDR2 FQNEAQ (reference sequence). As DNA, the CDR3 is TGTGCCAGCAGCTTAGCGGGCTCAGATACGCAGTATTTT. Protein product: CASSLAGSDTQYF. Full variable domain (missing parts from reference TRBV7-9 and TRBJ2-3): DTGVSQNPRHKITKRGQNVTFRCDPISEHNRLYWYRQTLGQGPEFLTYFQNEAQLEKSRLLSDRFSAERPKGSFSTLEIQRTEQGDSAMYLCASSLAGSDTQYFGPGTRLTVL.

V gene TRBV7-9 combines with J gene TRBJ2-1, with 11 bases matching TRBD2. Germline CDR1 and CDR2: SEHNR and FQNEAQ (reference sequence). The CDR3 contains 15 residues. V lost 7 bases to trimming and J lost 7 bases; unmatched junction nucleotides: 9. CDR3 coding DNA: TGTGCCAGCACTATGACTAGCGGGAATGTTAATGAGCAGTTCTTC. This encodes CASTMTSGNVNEQFF. Together with reference TRBV7-9 and TRBJ2-1, the CDR3 gives the full variable domain: DTGVSQNPRHKITKRGQNVTFRCDPISEHNRLYWYRQTLGQGPEFLTYFQNEAQLEKSRLLSDRFSAERPKGSFSTLEIQRTEQGDSAMYLCASTMTSGNVNEQFFGPGTRLTVL.

The gene calls are TRBV7-8 and TRBJ2-7; perhaps TRBD2 as D (5 bases). V lost 5 bases, J lost 6 bases, and 20 bases lay in between. Germline V gives CDR1 SGHVS, CDR2 FQNEAQ. The CDR3 has 15 residues. The CDR3 is CASSRRASSSSEQYV. Written as DNA, the CDR3 is TGTGCCAGCAGCCGCCGGGCTAGCTCGAGCTCCGAGCAGTACGTC.

The chain couples TRBV15 to TRBJ2-7; tentatively, D is TRBD2 (6 bases). Germline-derived CDR1 and CDR2 are LNHNV and YYDKDF (reference sequence). This CDR3 has 15 residues. Trimming left V 8 bases short and J 4 bases short, with 21 bases between. In DNA, the CDR3 is TGTGCCACCGCAATGTCCGGGACTCGACCTTACGAGCAGTACGTC. It is translated as CATAMSGTRPYEQYV.

The chain uses TRBV18 and TRBJ2-1, with 10 bases that match TRBD2. V shed 3 bases and J 3 bases; nucleotides not matched to a gene: 2. Germline CDR1 KGHSH, CDR2 LQKENI. The length of the CDR3 is 15 residues. The CDR3 bases are TGTGCCAGCTCACCCGGACTAGCGGACTACAATGAGCAGTTCTTC. This translates into CASSPGLADYNEQFF.

The gene calls are TRBV24-1 and TRBJ2-2; the D gene is possibly TRBD2 (6 bases). The V gene lost 7 bases and the J gene lost 4 bases, with 12 bases spanning the gap. The CDR3 is 14 amino acids. From germline, CDR1 is KGHDR and CDR2 SFDVKD. CDR3 amino acids: CATRGGPGTGELFF. DNA for the CDR3: TGTGCCACCAGAGGAGGGCCGGGCACCGGGGAGCTGTTTTTT.

The chain uses TRBV19 and TRBJ1-5; unclear D gene. The CDR3 is 16 amino acids. Trimming left V 5 bases short and J 2 bases short, with 16 bases between. Germline loops: CDR1 LNHDA, CDR2 SQIVND (reference sequence). CDR3 in DNA: TGTGCCAGTAGTCTAACGTTTGGCAGCCGCAATCAGCCCCAGCATTTT. This gives the protein CASSLTFGSRNQPQHF.

This rearrangement joins TRBV4-1 to TRBJ1-1; weak D call: TRBD1 (6 bases). Trimming removed 4 bases at V and 3 bases at J, with 21 bases between. This CDR3 is built from 17 residues. The germline gives CDR1 MGHRA, CDR2 YSYEKL. CDR3 residues: CASSLLPPTGTHTEAFF. The CDR3 DNA follows: TGCGCCAGCAGCCTCCTACCCCCTACAGGGACCCACACTGAAGCTTTCTTT.

This clone was observed once. The chain is built from TRBV4-2 and TRBJ2-2; D possibly uses TRBD1 or TRBD2 (5 bases each). V lost 1 base, J lost 3 bases, and 12 bases lay in between. The V gene's germline CDR1 is LGHNA and CDR2 YNFKEQ. The CDR3 length is 16 residues. DNA for the CDR3: TGTGCCAGCAGCCAAGGCTCAGGGCGGGACACCGGGGAGCTGTTTTTT. Translated, it gives CASSQGSGRDTGELFF.

The V gene is TRBV20-1, the J gene TRBJ1-2; TRBD1 agrees at 8 bases. The V segment lost 3 bases and the J segment 4 bases; nucleotides outside the gene matches: 16. The length of the CDR3 is 17 residues. CDR1 is DFQATT and CDR2 is SNEGSKA in the germline V gene (reference sequence). Here the CDR3 DNA reads TGCAGTGCTAGTCGCCCTGCCGGCAGGGGGCGCGCCTATGGCTACACCTTC. Amino acids: CSASRPAGRGRAYGYTF.

This clone was counted once. The V and J genes are TRBV4-1 and TRBJ2-3; possibly TRBD1 for D (5 bases). Germline V CDR1 and CDR2: MGHRA, YSYEKL. Trimming shortened V by 1 base and J by 4 bases, and 15 bases separated the two germline ends. The CDR3 spans 16 residues. The CDR3 DNA reads TGCGCCAGCAGCCAAGTGGCAAGTGGGGCCTCAGATACGCAGTATTTT. Translated, it gives CASSQVASGASDTQYF.

The chain joins TRBV7-9 to TRBJ1-2; D gene uncertain. Trimming cost V 2 bases and J 7 bases, with 11 bases left between them. The length of the CDR3 is 13 residues. Germline values: CDR1 SEHNR, CDR2 FQNEAQ (reference sequence). The CDR3 is CASSLKGGSGYTF. CDR3 sequence (DNA): TGTGCCAGCAGCTTAAAGGGAGGGTCTGGCTACACCTTC.

The chain recombines TRBV2 with TRBJ2-2; D is unresolved. CDR3 length: 14 residues. In germline, CDR1 is SNHLY, CDR2 FYNNEI. Trimming removed 9 bases at V and 4 bases at J, with 15 bases between. The CDR3: CARRIGGGTGELFF. In DNA form, the CDR3 reads TGTGCCAGAAGAATAGGCGGTGGCACCGGGGAGCTGTTTTTT.

The J gene is TRBJ1-5, the V gene TRBV19; 7 bases align to TRBD1. Germline loops: CDR1 LNHDA, CDR2 SQIVND (reference sequence). V lost 8 bases, J lost 1 base, and 5 bases stayed unmatched. CDR3 length equals 14 residues. The CDR3, as DNA: TGTGCCAGTTCTGTGACAGGGAGCAATCAGCCCCAGCATTTT. Translating gives CASSVTGSNQPQHF.